These 26 T cell receptor beta chains were all obtained from the same sample, sequenced in a study of CD8 T cells in Susac syndrome. Random hexamers were used to reverse transcribe about 0.5 to 1 ug of RNA. MiXCR, applied by TCRdb to the immunoSEQ multiplex PCR reads, yields one record per CDR3 protein. In the table there are some 100,000 distinct CDR3 sequences, 95% of which are singletons. The sample taken for sequencing was CD8+ T cells from PBMCs. The origin of the receptors is a human donor with Susac syndrome.

This chain uses TRBV19 with TRBJ2-2; weak D call: TRBD1 (5 bases). The CDR3 has 14 residues. Germline V CDR1 and CDR2: LNHDA, SQIVND (reference sequence). Trimming cost V 1 base and J 4 bases, with 7 bases left between them. The CDR3, as DNA: TGTGCCAGTAGTATAGCAGGGATCACCGGGGAGCTGTTTTTT. Translation gives CASSIAGITGELFF.

The chain has TRBV4-1 and TRBJ1-2; no reliable D call. Germline V gives CDR1 MGHRA, CDR2 YSYEKL. V lost 1 base, J lost 2 bases, and 5 bases lay in between. This CDR3 has 13 residues. CDR3 residues: CASSQVGNYGYTF. The CDR3 coding sequence is TGCGCCAGCAGCCAAGTGGGGAACTATGGCTACACCTTC.

The chain has TRBV24-1 and TRBJ2-7; the D is unclear. The CDR3 has 11 amino acids. V was shortened by 9 bases and J by 3 bases, with 8 bases between the two germline ends. Germline CDR1 reads KGHDR; CDR2 reads SFDVKD. CDR3: CATHPCYEQYF. The CDR3 DNA follows: TGTGCCACCCACCCCTGCTACGAGCAGTACTTC.

This chain connects TRBV19 to TRBJ2-6, with D unresolved. Germline V gene data show CDR1 as LNHDA and CDR2 as SQIVND (reference sequence). The CDR3 runs to 14 residues. The V and J ends lost 4 bases and 1 base respectively, with 5 bases between them. DNA of the CDR3: TGTGCCAGTAGTAAGGGTTCTGGGGCCAACGTCCTGACTTTC. Amino acids: CASSKGSGANVLTF.

The table lists this clonotype with a count of one. The genes are TRBV7-9 and TRBJ2-5, with a tentative D call TRBD1 (6 bases). This CDR3 has 13 residues. CDR1 SEHNR and CDR2 FQNEAQ come from the germline V gene (reference sequence). Trimming stripped 4 bases from V and 1 base from J, with 7 bases between. The DNA of the CDR3 is TGTGCCAGCAGCTGGACAGTCCAAGAGACCCAGTACTTC. This codes for CASSWTVQETQYF. Filled out from reference TRBV7-9 and TRBJ2-5, the complete variable domain reads DTGVSQNPRHKITKRGQNVTFRCDPISEHNRLYWYRQTLGQGPEFLTYFQNEAQLEKSRLLSDRFSAERPKGSFSTLEIQRTEQGDSAMYLCASSWTVQETQYFGPGTRLLVL.

J is TRBJ2-6 and V is TRBV15, with D possibly being TRBD2 (5 bases). The CDR3 has 19 residues. Germline loops: CDR1 LNHNV, CDR2 YYDKDF (reference sequence). Deletions cut 0 bases from V and 0 bases from J, with 15 bases between. The CDR3 here is CATSRDREHGPSGANVLTF. The CDR3 DNA follows: TGTGCCACCAGCAGAGATCGGGAACACGGCCCCTCTGGGGCCAACGTCCTGACTTTC. Combining the CDR3 with reference TRBV15 and TRBJ2-6 gives the whole variable domain DAMVIQNPRYQVTQFGKPVTLSCSQTLNHNVMYWYQQKSSQAPKLLFHYYDKDFNNEADTPDNFQSRRPNTSFCFLDIRSPGLGDTAMYLCATSRDREHGPSGANVLTFGAGSRLTVL.

The chain has TRBV20-1 and TRBJ1-1; D possibly corresponds to TRBD1 (6 bases). This CDR3 is built from 12 residues. Trimming left V 5 bases short and J 7 bases short, with 14 bases between. Germline V gene lookup returns CDR1 DFQATT and CDR2 SNEGSKA (reference sequence). The CDR3 nucleotides are TGCAGTGCTCGGACAGACAACGGTGAAGCTTTCTTT. Translation: CSARTDNGEAFF.

The CDR3 protein is CSAGQANEQFF. The CDR3 DNA sequence: TGCAGCGCGGGACAGGCCAATGAGCAGTTCTTC. The chain couples TRBV29-1 to TRBJ2-1; TRBD1 matches 8 bases. This CDR3 has 11 residues. J was trimmed by 6 bases and V by 7 bases; bases with no gene match: 2. CDR1 SQVTM and CDR2 ANQGSEA come from the germline V gene.

This clonotype was observed once. The genes are TRBV29-1 and TRBJ2-1, with a possible D match to TRBD2 (6 bases). V dropped 3 bases and J dropped 1 base, with 10 bases sitting between them. The germline V gene has CDR1 SQVTM and CDR2 ANQGSEA. The CDR3 extends over 14 amino acids. CDR3: CSVDEGTSYNEQFF. The CDR3 DNA follows: TGCAGCGTTGATGAGGGGACTTCCTACAATGAGCAGTTCTTC.

V is TRBV29-1 and J is TRBJ2-5; the D gene is possibly TRBD1 (5 bases). The germline CDR1 and CDR2 sequences are SQVTM and ANQGSEA. The CDR3 contains 13 residues. V gave up 7 bases and J gave up 0 bases, with 12 bases separating them. CDR3: CSGADTNQETQYF. The CDR3, as DNA: TGCAGCGGGGCGGACACCAACCAAGAGACCCAGTACTTC.

J is TRBJ1-1 and V is TRBV12-3 or TRBV12-4; D is unresolved. Trimming took off 2 bases at V and 6 bases at J, with 7 bases between the two ends. This CDR3 comprises 12 residues. In DNA form, the CDR3 reads TGTGCCAGCAGTTTAAGTGGGCCTGAAGCTTTCTTT. Its translation is CASSLSGPEAFF.

The chain employs TRBV23-1 and TRBJ1-1; D gene uncertain. TRBV23-1 is annotated as an ORF whose role is uncertain. The CDR3 contains 14 residues. Trimming left V 4 bases short and J 4 bases short, with 13 bases between. The CDR3 DNA is TGCGCCAGCAGTCCACTCCTTGTGAGCACTGAAGCTTTCTTT. Its translation is CASSPLLVSTEAFF.

The rearrangement joins TRBV13 to TRBJ2-7; D is perhaps TRBD1 or TRBD2 (5 bases each). This CDR3 contains 15 residues. V shed 4 bases and J shed 6 bases, with 19 bases lying between them. Germline CDR1 and CDR2: PRHDT and FYEKMQ (reference sequence). The CDR3 coding sequence is TGTGCCAGCAGCTCCACCTTGAGGGCCCAGGGCGAGCAGTACTTC. Protein sequence: CASSSTLRAQGEQYF.

V usage is TRBV29-1 and J usage is TRBJ2-7; D gene ambiguous. CDR1 and CDR2 from the germline V gene are SQVTM and ANQGSEA. The CDR3 contains 11 residues. V was clipped by 4 bases and J by 2 bases, with 6 bases between them. This chain's CDR3 is CSVGAPYEQYF. The CDR3, as DNA: TGCAGCGTTGGGGCCCCCTACGAGCAGTACTTC.

This clonotype was recorded only once. The rearrangement joins TRBV7-4 to TRBJ1-5; D might be TRBD1 (5 bases). With 4 bases removed from V and 7 bases from J, the gap between germline ends came to 23 bases. Germline lookup yields CDR1 SGHVT and CDR2 SQSDAQ. The CDR3 runs to 17 residues. CDR3 nucleotide sequence: TGTGCCAGCAGCTCCACGTGGGTTAGGAGGGGAGGCCAGCCCCAGCATTTT. Protein: CASSSTWVRRGGQPQHF. The full variable domain, with the rest looked up from reference TRBV7-4 and TRBJ1-5, is GAGVSQSPRYKVAKRGRDVALRCDSISGHVTLYWYRQTLGQGSEVLTYSQSDAQRDKSGRPSGRFSAERPERSVSTLKIQRTEQGDSAVYLCASSSTWVRRGGQPQHFGDGTRLSIL.

This clonotype has only one observation. The chain uses TRBV20-1 and TRBJ2-5; 8 nucleotides agree with TRBD2. The CDR3 sequence is 17 residues long. J lost 2 bases, V lost 4 bases, and 15 bases had no gene match. Germline CDR1 DFQATT, CDR2 SNEGSKA (reference sequence). The CDR3 spells CSAKGPARLAMQETQYF. The CDR3 DNA is TGCAGTGCTAAGGGACCCGCACGACTAGCGATGCAAGAGACCCAGTACTTC.

The CDR3 sequence is CASGPGGRMNTEAFF. The CDR3 DNA reads TGTGCCTCAGGGCCAGGGGGCAGGATGAACACTGAAGCTTTCTTT. The chain joins TRBV7-9 to TRBJ1-1; 8 positions match TRBD1. Trimming at V came to 11 bases and at J to 0 bases, leaving 11 bases not matched to a gene. CDR1 and CDR2 (germline): SEHNR, FQNEAQ (reference sequence). The CDR3 consists of 15 residues.

The J gene is TRBJ2-7, the V gene TRBV3-1; D unclear. The germline V gene has CDR1 LGHDT and CDR2 YNNKEL (reference sequence). V was pared by 4 bases and J by 0 bases, with 13 bases between. The CDR3 is made up of 15 amino acids. The CDR3 coding sequence is TGTGCCAGCAGCCCGGGCCCGAGAGGCTCCTACGAGCAGTACTTC. This encodes CASSPGPRGSYEQYF.

This sequence joins TRBV12-3 or TRBV12-4 and TRBJ2-3, with 11 bases aligning to TRBD2. The CDR3 is 18 amino acids. The trim removed 6 bases at V and 3 bases at J, leaving 14 bases unmatched. In DNA form, the CDR3 reads TGTGCCAGCAGCCCACCGAGCACTAGCGGGGGCCGAACAGATACGCAGTATTTT. It is translated as CASSPPSTSGGRTDTQYF.

V usage is TRBV3-1 and J usage is TRBJ2-1, with no clear D. The CDR3 is made up of 13 amino acids. Trimming left V 0 bases short and J 4 bases short, with 4 bases between. The germline gives CDR1 LGHDT, CDR2 YNNKEL (reference sequence). CDR3 DNA sequence: TGTGCCAGCAGCCAAGAAACGTACAATGAGCAGTTCTTC. Translation gives CASSQETYNEQFF.

The chain has TRBV20-1 and TRBJ1-5; TRBD1 agrees at 8 bases. Trimming at V came to 6 bases and at J to 5 bases, leaving 6 bases not matched to a gene. CDR3 size: 13 residues. Germline-derived CDR1 and CDR2 are DFQATT and SNEGSKA (reference sequence). CDR3 sequence: CSALDREDQPQHF. CDR3 DNA sequence: TGCAGTGCCCTGGACAGGGAGGATCAGCCCCAGCATTTT.

V and J are TRBV28 and TRBJ2-3, with D perhaps being TRBD1 or TRBD2 (6 bases each). V gave up 10 bases and J gave up 6 bases, with 11 bases separating them. The CDR3 totals 11 residues. Germline V gene data show CDR1 as MDHEN and CDR2 as SYDVKM. The CDR3 bases are TGTGCCACCGGGGGCCTTGATACGCAGTATTTT. This translates into CATGGLDTQYF. Using reference TRBV28 and TRBJ2-3 for the parts outside the CDR3, the full variable domain is DVKVTQSSRYLVKRTGEKVFLECVQDMDHENMFWYRQDPGLGLRLIYFSYDVKMKEKGDIPEGYSVSREKKERFSLILESASTNQTSMYLCATGGLDTQYFGPGTRLTVL.

The CDR3 sequence is CASSPGGGSIGDTQYF. CDR3 bases: TGTGCCAGCAGCCCCGGTGGCGGGAGTATTGGAGATACGCAGTATTTT. This rearrangement joins TRBV9 to TRBJ2-3; TRBD2 agrees at 7 bases. Germline V gene lookup returns CDR1 SGDLS and CDR2 YYNGEE. V lost 4 bases to trimming and J lost 5 bases; unmatched junction nucleotides: 13. The CDR3 has 16 residues.

In this sample, this clonotype turned up once. J is TRBJ2-7 and V is TRBV28, with D tentatively TRBD2 (5 bases). Germline CDR1 MDHEN, CDR2 SYDVKM. This CDR3 spans 14 amino acids. Trimming cost V 7 bases and J 2 bases, with 15 bases left between them. CDR3 DNA: TGTGCCAGCACCCGAGGGAGCCTCCCCTACGAGCAGTACTTC. Protein: CASTRGSLPYEQYF.

CDR3 region: CSARDRGDGYTF. Written as DNA, the CDR3 is TGCAGTGCGAGGGACAGGGGCGATGGCTACACCTTC. V is TRBV20-1 and J is TRBJ1-2, with TRBD1 matching 10 bases. Germline V gives CDR1 DFQATT, CDR2 SNEGSKA (reference sequence). The CDR3 consists of 12 residues. V trimming: 6 bases; J trimming: 6 bases; junction bases outside the gene matches: 4.

The chain is built from TRBV5-4 and TRBJ1-4; D is unresolved. Trimming took 0 bases from V and 4 from J, leaving 4 bases between them. This CDR3 comprises 13 residues. The germline gives CDR1 SGHNT, CDR2 YYREEE (reference sequence). DNA of the CDR3: TGTGCCAGCAGCTTGGGTGGTAATGAAAAACTGTTTTTT. It is translated as CASSLGGNEKLFF.